What follows are 27 T cell receptor beta chains derived from one specimen sequenced in a study of cytomegalovirus exposure and HLA in healthy donors. The PCR made use of 60 Vbeta and 13 Jbeta primers. The data were produced by immunoSEQ multiplex PCR, yet TCRdb's version contains in-frame clones alone and is incomplete. The sample lists 100,000 to 150,000 clones; around three fifths were seen once. Input material: PBMCs. These receptors all come from a woman in her forties in good health and CMV-seropositive.

V is TRBV5-4 and J is TRBJ2-1; TRBD2 is a possible D gene (5 bases). The length of the CDR3 is 15 residues. The germline gives CDR1 SGHNT, CDR2 YYREEE (reference sequence). V dropped 1 base and J dropped 7 bases, with 15 bases sitting between them. The DNA for the CDR3 is TGTGCCAGCAGCTTGAAGGTCGAGCGGTCAAATGAGCAGTTCTTC. It specifies CASSLKVERSNEQFF.

In this sample, this clone turned up a few times. This chain links TRBV10-3 with TRBJ1-1; D gene uncertain. Between the trimmed V and J ends, which lost 4 bases and 0 bases, there was a span of 9 bases. Germline lookup yields CDR1 ENHRY and CDR2 SYGVKD. The CDR3 contains 14 residues. The CDR3 DNA is TGTGCCATCAGTGCCGGGATTTTGAACACTGAAGCTTTCTTT. Protein sequence: CAISAGILNTEAFF.

This clone was detected only a few times. The rearrangement joins TRBV19 to TRBJ2-6, with 8 positions matching TRBD2. The CDR3 contains 17 residues. The V and J ends lost 6 bases and 2 bases, in that order; junction bases with no gene match: 9. CDR1 and CDR2 (germline): LNHDA, SQIVND (reference sequence). The CDR3 here is CASRADRGGTGANVLTF. The DNA for the CDR3 is TGTGCCAGTAGGGCTGACCGGGGGGGGACTGGGGCCAACGTCCTGACTTTC.

A few counts support this clone. The chain uses TRBV23-1 and TRBJ2-2, with TRBD2 as a possible D gene (6 bases). TRBV23-1 is an ORF, with its function uncertain. The CDR3 has 17 amino acids. V lost 3 bases to trimming and J lost 3 bases, with 17 bases between them. The CDR3 here is CASSQRGQGEDTGELFF. CDR3 DNA sequence: TGCGCCAGCAGTCAGCGGGGTCAGGGCGAGGACACCGGGGAGCTGTTTTTT.

This sequence joins TRBV5-6 and TRBJ2-7, with D uncertain. The germline V gene encodes CDR1 SGHDT and CDR2 YYEEEE. Trimming shortened V by 3 bases and J by 3 bases, and 4 bases separated the two germline ends. There are 11 residues in the CDR3. The CDR3 DNA reads as TGTGCCAGCAGCTCCCTCTACGAGCAGTACTTC. Amino acids: CASSSLYEQYF.

This clone occurred once. The V and J genes are TRBV19 and TRBJ2-5, with a possible D match to TRBD2 (6 bases). Germline CDR1 LNHDA, CDR2 SQIVND (reference sequence). Trimming took off 8 bases at V and 2 bases at J, with 12 bases between the two ends. The CDR3 has 13 amino acids. CDR3 sequence reads: CASCGTPQETQYF. For the CDR3, the DNA is TGTGCCAGTTGCGGGACGCCGCAAGAGACCCAGTACTTC.

This clone was seen a few times. The CDR3 here is CASSGVNQPQHF. Written as DNA, the CDR3 is TGTGCCTCCTCAGGGGTGAATCAGCCCCAGCATTTT. The rearrangement uses TRBV27 and TRBJ1-5; perhaps TRBD1 as D (6 bases). The CDR3 consists of 12 residues. Trimming cost V 11 bases and J 4 bases, with 12 bases left between them. Germline V gene sequence: CDR1 MNHEY, CDR2 SMNVEV (reference sequence).

The CDR3 loop is CASTITGNQPQHF. CDR3 in DNA: TGTGCCAGCACAATTACGGGCAATCAGCCCCAGCATTTT. The chain carries TRBV6-1 and TRBJ1-5; D not resolved. The germline CDR1 and CDR2 sequences are MNHNS and SASEGT. The CDR3 is made up of 13 amino acids. V was pared by 7 bases and J by 2 bases, with 9 bases between.

On this clone itself: Compared with germline, one end of the junction differs, possibly owing to a read error. V is TRBV7-7 and J is TRBJ2-5, with TRBD1 as a possible D gene (6 bases). Germline V gene lookup returns CDR1 SSHAT and CDR2 FNYEAQ (reference sequence). The CDR3 contains 14 residues. In nucleotides, the CDR3 is TGTGCTAGCACCTACCAGAGGGGGTCGGAGACCCAGTACTTC. Translation: CASTYQRGSETQYF.

This rearrangement joins TRBV5-1 to TRBJ1-4; D possibly corresponds to TRBD1 (6 bases). Trimming removed 4 bases from V and 7 bases from J, with 14 bases in between. The CDR3 extends over 14 amino acids. CDR1 SGHRS and CDR2 YFSETQ come from the germline V gene. For the CDR3, the DNA is TGCGCCAGCAGCGCACAGGGTGGAGGTGAAAAACTGTTTTTT. This codes for CASSAQGGGEKLFF.

The V and J genes are TRBV4-1 and TRBJ2-5; 8 positions agree with TRBD2. CDR1 is MGHRA, CDR2 YSYEKL, per germline. This CDR3 has 15 residues. The V segment lost 6 bases and the J segment 0 bases; nucleotides outside the gene matches: 6. The CDR3 nucleotides are TGCGCCAGCAGTCGTAGCGGGGAGTACCAAGAGACCCAGTACTTC. Encoded protein: CASSRSGEYQETQYF.

V gene TRBV11-3 combines with J gene TRBJ1-1, with 8 bases aligning to TRBD1. The junction had 9 bases not matched to a gene; V was cut back by 3 bases and J by 9 bases. Germline lookup yields CDR1 SGHNT and CDR2 YENEEA. This CDR3 region has 14 residues. In DNA form, the CDR3 reads TGTGCCAGCAGCTTTCGAGACAGGGGACCGAAAGCTTTCTTT. It translates to CASSFRDRGPKAFF.

This chain uses TRBV18 with TRBJ2-5, with 10 bases that match TRBD2. Trimming cost V 1 base and J 4 bases; bases outside gene matches: 0. Germline V gene lookup returns CDR1 KGHSH and CDR2 LQKENI. The CDR3 has 14 residues. The CDR3 DNA sequence: TGTGCCAGCTCACCACAGCGGGAGGGAGAGACCCAGTACTTC. Protein product: CASSPQREGETQYF.

This chain connects TRBV19 to TRBJ2-2; 9 bases are shared with TRBD1. The CDR3 sequence is 16 residues long. J was trimmed by 7 bases and V by 1 base; bases with no gene match: 7. CDR1 and CDR2 from the germline V gene are LNHDA and SQIVND (reference sequence). The DNA of the CDR3 is TGTGCCAGTAGTATAGCCGGGACAGGGTATTACGGGGAGCTGTTTTTT. Protein sequence: CASSIAGTGYYGELFF.

The gene calls are TRBV6-5 and TRBJ2-5; 8 bases are a match to TRBD2. V trimming: 0 bases; J trimming: 2 bases; junction bases outside the gene matches: 5. CDR3 length: 16 amino acids. CDR1 MNHEY and CDR2 SVGAGI come from the germline V gene. The CDR3 loop is CASSYSLAGTQETQYF. The CDR3 nucleotides are TGTGCCAGCAGTTACTCGTTAGCGGGGACGCAAGAGACCCAGTACTTC.

The rearrangement links TRBV28 to TRBJ2-7; 8 nucleotides line up with TRBD1. V lost 5 bases to trimming and J lost 6 bases; unmatched junction nucleotides: 9. The CDR3 extends over 14 amino acids. Germline V CDR1 and CDR2: MDHEN, SYDVKM. In DNA, the CDR3 is TGTGCCAGCAGTGAGGGGACAGGTGGAGGCGAGCAGTACTTC. It translates to CASSEGTGGGEQYF.

This clone turned up a few times. This chain uses TRBV7-2 with TRBJ1-5; TRBD1 agrees at 8 bases. Trimming cost V 6 bases and J 5 bases; bases outside gene matches: 3. This CDR3 has 13 amino acids. The V gene's germline CDR1 is SGHTA and CDR2 FQGNSA. The CDR3, as DNA: TGTGCCAGCAGATTGGACAGGGATCAGCCCCAGCATTTT. Protein product: CASRLDRDQPQHF.

The chain uses TRBV5-1 and TRBJ1-1; 7 bases align to TRBD1. The CDR3 is made up of 17 amino acids. The V gene's germline CDR1 is SGHRS and CDR2 YFSETQ. V lost 0 bases and J lost 0; bases outside the gene matches: 8. The CDR3 is CASSLEAGTVMNTEAFF. The CDR3 bases are TGCGCCAGCAGCTTGGAGGCCGGGACAGTTATGAACACTGAAGCTTTCTTT.

The table lists this clone with a few counts. The DNA of the CDR3 is TGTGCCAGCAGCCTAAGTACAAAATTCCTAGCGGGAAAAACAGATACGCAGTATTTT. It specifies CASSLSTKFLAGKTDTQYF. The chain recombines TRBV13 with TRBJ2-3, with 9 nucleotides matching TRBD2. CDR1 is PRHDT and CDR2 is FYEKMQ in the germline V gene (reference sequence). There are 19 residues in the CDR3. V trimming: 5 bases; J trimming: 3 bases; junction bases outside the gene matches: 18.

This clone was seen a few times. The rearrangement uses TRBV15 and TRBJ2-3; maybe TRBD1 (5 bases). Trimming pared 2 bases from V and 1 base from J, leaving 7 bases between. Germline CDR1 is LNHNV and CDR2 is YYDKDF (reference sequence). The CDR3 length is 14 residues. CDR3 amino acids: CATSRPQGTDTQYF. DNA of the CDR3: TGTGCCACCAGCAGACCACAGGGCACAGATACGCAGTATTTT.

The rearrangement links TRBV5-1 to TRBJ1-3, with D maybe TRBD1 (5 bases). In germline, CDR1 is SGHRS, CDR2 YFSETQ. The CDR3 runs 16 residues. Trimming cost V 3 bases and J 0 bases, with 13 bases left between them. Here the CDR3 reads CASSSGGTHSGNTIYF. DNA of the CDR3: TGCGCCAGCAGCTCGGGCGGGACGCACTCTGGAAACACCATATATTTT.

The chain is built from TRBV27 and TRBJ1-1; TRBD1 might be the D (6 bases). Deletions cut 6 bases from V and 0 bases from J, with 14 bases between. Germline V CDR1 and CDR2: MNHEY, SMNVEV (reference sequence). The length of the CDR3 is 15 residues. The CDR3 region is CASRGRGGLNTEAFF. CDR3 nucleotide sequence: TGTGCCAGCAGGGGACGGGGGGGCCTGAACACTGAAGCTTTCTTT.

This clone was found a few times. V gene TRBV5-1 combines with J gene TRBJ2-1, with TRBD1 matching over 8 bases. The CDR3 is 15 residues long. CDR1 SGHRS and CDR2 YFSETQ come from the germline V gene. The V segment lost 0 bases and the J segment 7 bases; nucleotides outside the gene matches: 6. The CDR3 is CASSLGGQGGNEQFF. DNA of the CDR3: TGCGCCAGCAGCTTGGGAGGACAGGGTGGAAATGAGCAGTTCTTC.

J is TRBJ2-5 and V is TRBV19, with a tentative D call TRBD1 (6 bases). The V and J ends lost 3 bases and 1 base respectively, with 12 bases between them. The germline CDR1 and CDR2 sequences are LNHDA and SQIVND (reference sequence). This CDR3 has 15 amino acids. The chain's CDR3 is CASSIMGATQETQYF. CDR3 bases: TGTGCCAGTAGTATTATGGGGGCCACCCAAGAGACCCAGTACTTC. Full variable domain (missing parts from reference TRBV19 and TRBJ2-5): DGGITQSPKYLFRKEGQNVTLSCEQNLNHDAMYWYRQDPGQGLRLIYYSQIVNDFQKGDIAEGYSVSREKKESFPLTVTSAQKNPTAFYLCASSIMGATQETQYFGPGTRLLVL.

This chain connects TRBV9 to TRBJ2-3; TRBD2 agrees at 7 bases. J was trimmed by 5 bases and V by 0 bases; bases with no gene match: 6. The CDR3 consists of 15 residues. The germline V gene encodes CDR1 SGDLS and CDR2 YYNGEE. CDR3: CASSVEVGGLDTQYF. The CDR3 DNA sequence: TGTGCCAGCAGCGTAGAGGTCGGGGGGTTAGATACGCAGTATTTT. The full variable domain, with the rest looked up from reference TRBV9 and TRBJ2-3, is DSGVTQTPKHLITATGQRVTLRCSPRSGDLSVYWYQQSLDQGLQFLIQYYNGEERAKGNILERFSAQQFPDLHSELNLSSLELGDSALYFCASSVEVGGLDTQYFGPGTRLTVL.

The chain recombines TRBV29-1 with TRBJ2-5, with D maybe TRBD1 (6 bases). The CDR3 is 13 residues long. Trimming shortened V by 6 bases and J by 4 bases, and 15 bases separated the two germline ends. Germline CDR1 is SQVTM and CDR2 is ANQGSEA. The CDR3, as DNA: TGCAGCGTCCCCAGGGGTGGAGGAGAGACCCAGTACTTC. Translating it yields CSVPRGGGETQYF.

The V gene is TRBV29-1, the J gene TRBJ2-3; 7 nucleotides align to TRBD2. There are 12 residues in the CDR3. Germline V lookup: CDR1 SQVTM, CDR2 ANQGSEA. The CDR3 protein is CKRDYLTDTQYF. The CDR3 nucleotides are TGCAAGCGGGACTACCTCACAGATACGCAGTATTTT.